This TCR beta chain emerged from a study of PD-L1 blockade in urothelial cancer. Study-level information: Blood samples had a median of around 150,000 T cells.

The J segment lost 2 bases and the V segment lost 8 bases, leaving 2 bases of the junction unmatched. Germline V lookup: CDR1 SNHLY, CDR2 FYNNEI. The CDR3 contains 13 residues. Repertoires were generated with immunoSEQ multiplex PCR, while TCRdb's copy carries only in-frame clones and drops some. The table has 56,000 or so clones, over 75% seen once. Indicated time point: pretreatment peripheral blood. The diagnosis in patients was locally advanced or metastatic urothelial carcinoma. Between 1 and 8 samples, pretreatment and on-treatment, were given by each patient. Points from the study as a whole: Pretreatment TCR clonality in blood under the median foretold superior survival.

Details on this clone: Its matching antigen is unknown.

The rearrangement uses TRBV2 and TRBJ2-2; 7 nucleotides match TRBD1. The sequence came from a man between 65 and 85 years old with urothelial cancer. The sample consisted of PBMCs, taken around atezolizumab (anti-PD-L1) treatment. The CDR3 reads CASGTDNTGELFF. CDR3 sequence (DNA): TGTGCCAGCGGGACAGACAACACCGGGGAGCTGTTTTTT.